These T cell receptor beta chains were read from a single sample in a study of blood T cells in healthy people across ages. TCRdb re-called the 5' RACE reads through MiXCR, storing one row per CDR3 protein. The sample records roughly 800,000 distinct CDR3 sequences, roughly 25% being singletons. The data also belong to a second study, concerning T cells of mothers and their children.

The material sequenced was blood. These TCRs come from a boy aged 5-17 years in good health. Both conserved end residues are part of each CDR3. D genes are given only for firm matches. Clone size is given for some rows only: seen once, a few or many times, or a class if the clone is expanded.

j_gene,v_gene,abundance,d_gene,CDR3aa,CDR3nt
TRBJ2-7,TRBV20-1,-,-,CSAPTSQSSYEQYF,TGCAGTGCTCCGACATCCCAGAGCTCCTACGAGCAGTACTTC
TRBJ2-7,TRBV20-1,few,TRBD1,CSALSGTGFDEQYF,TGCAGTGCTCTATCCGGGACAGGGTTCGACGAGCAGTACTTC
TRBJ1-1,TRBV12-3/TRBV12-4,-,-,CASTFQRDTEAFF,TGTGCCAGCACCTTCCAGAGAGACACTGAAGCTTTCTTT
TRBJ1-5,TRBV28,-,-,CASSPQALPNQPQHF,TGTGCCAGCAGTCCACAGGCCCTTCCGAATCAGCCCCAGCATTTT
TRBJ1-5,TRBV27,-,-,CASRRLSGNQPQHF,TGTGCCAGCAGGCGTCTTAGCGGAAATCAGCCCCAGCATTTT
TRBJ2-7,TRBV7-2,few,-,CASSFLNEQYF,TGTGCCAGCAGCTTCTTGAACGAGCAGTACTTC
TRBJ1-5,TRBV4-2,few,-,CASSLGRQLINQPQHF,TGTGCCAGCAGCCTAGGTCGCCAGCTAATCAATCAGCCCCAGCATTTT
TRBJ2-7,TRBV29-1,-,TRBD2,CSARTSGLGEQYF,TGCAGCGCACGGACTAGTGGCTTAGGGGAGCAGTACTTC
TRBJ1-2,TRBV5-8,few,-,CASSPKTGQDGYTF,TGTGCCAGCAGCCCCAAGACAGGTCAAGATGGCTACACCTTC
TRBJ1-1,TRBV3-1,-,TRBD1,CASSLGLGQGMNTEAFF,TGTGCCAGCAGCTTAGGCCTGGGACAGGGGATGAACACTGAAGCTTTCTTT